The rows below give T cell receptor beta chains drawn from one sample of a study of blood T cell repertoires in COVID-19. Here immunoSEQ multiplex PCR was the method, and the copy in TCRdb shows in-frame clones only, minus some. Of about 49,000 clones listed, roughly 84% are singletons. Sequenced input: peripheral blood. These receptors were obtained from a man aged 50 to 59 with acute or convalescent COVID-19. CDR3s include the opening cysteine and the closing phenylalanine or tryptophan. The D gene is left open where the match is weak. Expanded clones are given a class, and other clones once, few, many or no size at all.

J gene,clone size,D gene,V gene,CDR3 DNA,CDR3 protein
TRBJ2-7,NA,TRBD2,TRBV10-3,TGTGCCATCAACCAGGGACTAGTCTACGAGCAGTACTTC,CAINQGLVYEQYF
TRBJ2-3,NA,TRBD2,TRBV7-8,TGTGCCAGCAGCTTAGTAGGAGCGGGAGGAGATACGCAGTATTTT,CASSLVGAGGDTQYF
TRBJ2-7,NA,NA,TRBV3-1/TRBV3-2,TGTGCCAGCAGCCCTAGACAGGCCCGCGGCGAGCAGTACTTC,CASSPRQARGEQYF
TRBJ2-7,NA,TRBD2,TRBV7-9,TGTGCCAGCAGCTTAAGCGGGAGCCCAGTCTACGAGCAGTACTTC,CASSLSGSPVYEQYF
TRBJ1-6,NA,NA,TRBV14,TGTGCCAGCAGCCACGGGAATTCACCCCTCCACTTT,CASSHGNSPLHF
TRBJ2-1,NA,TRBD2,TRBV10-2,TGCGCCATCGGCCTAGCGGGTAACAATGAGCAGTTCTTC,CAIGLAGNNEQFF
TRBJ2-5,NA,TRBD1,TRBV6-6,TGTGCCAGCAGTATTCTGGGACAGGGGATGGAGACCCAGTACTTC,CASSILGQGMETQYF
TRBJ1-4,few,NA,TRBV2,TGTGCCAGCAGGGGCAGGCTCGATAATGAAAAACTGTTTTTT,CASRGRLDNEKLFF
TRBJ1-1,NA,NA,TRBV6-6,TGTGCCAGCAGCTCTGCGACGCGGGTTGGAGCTTTCTTT,CASSSATRVGAFF
TRBJ1-2,NA,TRBD1,TRBV11-2,TGTGCCAGCAGCTCCTCTCAGACCGGGACAGGGACCAGGGCGATTGGCTACACCTTC,CASSSSQTGTGTRAIGYTF
TRBJ2-7,NA,NA,TRBV27,TGTGCCAGCAGTTTAAGAGGGGGCTACGAGCAGTACTTC,CASSLRGGYEQYF
TRBJ2-3,NA,NA,TRBV7-6,TGTGCCAGCAGCATTCTCGGGGATTCCACAGATACGCAGTATTTT,CASSILGDSTDTQYF
TRBJ2-7,NA,TRBD1,TRBV4-3,TGCGCCAGCAGCCAAGCCTACCGACAGGGGGCGGTTGTCTCCTACGAGCAGTACTTC,CASSQAYRQGAVVSYEQYF
TRBJ1-5,NA,NA,TRBV18,TGTGCCAGCTCACCTCAGGATAATCAGCCCCAGCATTTT,CASSPQDNQPQHF
TRBJ1-4,once,NA,TRBV5-4,TGTGCCAGCAGCTTGAAAGGGGGGGGTGAAAAACTGTTTTTT,CASSLKGGGEKLFF
TRBJ1-1,NA,NA,TRBV14,TGTGCCAGCAGCGCGAGGACAACCCTGAACACTGAAGCTTTCTTT,CASSARTTLNTEAFF
TRBJ2-5,NA,NA,TRBV7-2,TGTGCCAGCAGCCCCCGTGGGGATGTATTGGCAGGGGAGACCCAGTACTTC,CASSPRGDVLAGETQYF
TRBJ2-1,NA,NA,TRBV7-2,TGTGCCAGCAGCTTCGAGACAGGCTACAATGAGCAGTTCTTC,CASSFETGYNEQFF
TRBJ2-1,NA,TRBD2,TRBV6-2/TRBV6-3,TGTGCCAGCAGTTACTCAGCGGGACCTAACTACAATGAGCAGTTCTTC,CASSYSAGPNYNEQFF
TRBJ2-4,NA,NA,TRBV27,TGTGCCAGCAGTTCGATCGACAGAAAAAACATTCAGTACTTC,CASSSIDRKNIQYF
TRBJ2-2,NA,TRBD2,TRBV24-1,TGTGCCACCAGTGGTCGGAGTAGCGGGAGGGCCTGGACCGGGGAGCTGTTTTTT,CATSGRSSGRAWTGELFF
TRBJ1-2,NA,TRBD1,TRBV29-1,TGCAGCGTTGAACCTCGGGACAGATACAACTATGGCTACACCTTC,CSVEPRDRYNYGYTF
TRBJ2-5,NA,NA,TRBV15,TGTGCCACCAGCAGAGGTGTCTTGGAGACCCAGTACTTC,CATSRGVLETQYF
TRBJ2-1,NA,NA,TRBV28,TGTGCCAGCACCTTCCTAGCGAGCTCCTACAATGAGCAGTTCTTC,CASTFLASSYNEQFF
TRBJ2-1,NA,NA,TRBV28,TGTGCCAGCAGTTCCGCGAGGAGCGGGTATTACAATGAGCAGTTCTTC,CASSSARSGYYNEQFF
TRBJ2-7,few,NA,TRBV4-3,TGCGCCAGCAGCCAAGATATTTTGGCAGCGAGCTCCTACGAGCAGTACTTC,CASSQDILAASSYEQYF
TRBJ1-2,NA,NA,TRBV2,TGTGCCAGCAGTCCAGGGGAGCTCACTGGCTACACCTTC,CASSPGELTGYTF
TRBJ2-6,NA,NA,TRBV11-2,TGTGCCAGCAGCTTTGTATCCGGGGCCAACGTCCTGACTTTC,CASSFVSGANVLTF
TRBJ1-2,NA,TRBD1,TRBV18,TGTGCCAGCTCACTATCCGGACAGGGCAACTATGGCTACACCTTC,CASSLSGQGNYGYTF
TRBJ2-7,NA,NA,TRBV24-1,TGTGCCACCAGTGGAGCTCCTACCTACGAGCAGTACTTC,CATSGAPTYEQYF
TRBJ2-4,NA,NA,TRBV5-4,TGTGCCAGCAGCTTGAGCAGCGGAGGAGCCAAAAACATTCAGTACTTC,CASSLSSGGAKNIQYF
TRBJ1-5,NA,TRBD1,TRBV19,TGTGCCAGTAGTATTCAGGGGGCGGTTCAGCCCCAGCATTTT,CASSIQGAVQPQHF
TRBJ1-3,NA,NA,TRBV15,TGTGCCACCACCAGATGGGCACTCTCTGGAAACACCATATATTTT,CATTRWALSGNTIYF
TRBJ1-6,few,TRBD1,TRBV30,TGTGCCTGGAGTCCCCGACAGGGTGTAGGTTCACCCCTCCACTTT,CAWSPRQGVGSPLHF
TRBJ2-1,NA,TRBD2,TRBV5-1,TGCGCCAGCAGCCTTCTGACTAGCGGCTCCTACAATGAGCAGTTCTTC,CASSLLTSGSYNEQFF
TRBJ2-1,NA,NA,TRBV9,TGTGCCAGCAGCGCGAATGGGGGCCCATACTACAATGAGCAGTTCTTC,CASSANGGPYYNEQFF
TRBJ1-3,NA,TRBD1,TRBV24-1,TGTGCCACCAGTGATTGGGGCAGGGGGACTGGAAACACCATATATTTT,CATSDWGRGTGNTIYF
TRBJ2-1,NA,TRBD2,TRBV27,TGTGCCAGCAGTTTCCTCTATGGGAGCGGGGGGACCTACAATGAGCAGTTCTTC,CASSFLYGSGGTYNEQFF
TRBJ1-4,NA,NA,TRBV6-5,TGTGCCAGCAGTTACGTAGGAACCGGGGCTAATGAAAAACTGTTTTTT,CASSYVGTGANEKLFF
TRBJ2-1,few,TRBD2,TRBV5-5,TGTGCCAGCAGCTTCGGCGGGAGATCTCTCTTC,CASSFGGRSLF
TRBJ2-2,NA,TRBD2,TRBV7-7,TGTGCCAGCAGCCTGAACCCTGCTAGCGGGGTGGGCACCGGGGAGCTGTTTTTT,CASSLNPASGVGTGELFF
TRBJ1-3,NA,TRBD1,TRBV5-6,TGTGCCAGCAGTAGGGACAGGCGTTCCGGAAACACCATATATTTT,CASSRDRRSGNTIYF
TRBJ2-2,NA,TRBD2,TRBV27,TGTGCCATCGGGACTAGCGGGACCGGGGAGCTGTTTTTT,CAIGTSGTGELFF
TRBJ1-3,NA,NA,TRBV6-5,TGTGCCAGCAGACCACAGGCCTCCTACGGAAACACCATATATTTT,CASRPQASYGNTIYF
TRBJ1-2,NA,TRBD1,TRBV10-3,TGTGCCATCAGGCCGGGACAGGGAAACTATGGCTACACCTTC,CAIRPGQGNYGYTF
TRBJ2-1,NA,TRBD2,TRBV6-5,TGTGCCAGCAGAGAGACTAGCGGGCGCTACAATGAGCAGTTCTTC,CASRETSGRYNEQFF
TRBJ2-2,once,TRBD2,TRBV3-1/TRBV3-2,TGTGCCAGCAGCCAACGACTAGCGGCCGTCGGGGAGCTGTTTTTT,CASSQRLAAVGELFF
TRBJ1-3,NA,NA,TRBV11-3,TGTGCCAGCAGCTTAGGACACTCTGGAAACACCATATATTTT,CASSLGHSGNTIYF
TRBJ2-1,NA,TRBD2,TRBV28,TGTGCCAGCAAAGCGGGGAGCTCCTACAATGAGCAGTTCTTC,CASKAGSSYNEQFF